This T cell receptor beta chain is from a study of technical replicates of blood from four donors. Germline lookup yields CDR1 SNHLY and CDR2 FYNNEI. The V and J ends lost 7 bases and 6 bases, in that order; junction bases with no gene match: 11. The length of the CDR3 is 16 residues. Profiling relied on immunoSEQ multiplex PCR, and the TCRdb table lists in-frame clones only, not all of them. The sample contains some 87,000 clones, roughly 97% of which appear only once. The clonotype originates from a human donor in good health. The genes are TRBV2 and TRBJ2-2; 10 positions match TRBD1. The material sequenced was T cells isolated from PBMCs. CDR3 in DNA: TGTGCCAGCATCCGTTCGGGACAGGGGAGGTCCGGGGAGCTGTTTTTT. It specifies CASIRSGQGRSGELFF.